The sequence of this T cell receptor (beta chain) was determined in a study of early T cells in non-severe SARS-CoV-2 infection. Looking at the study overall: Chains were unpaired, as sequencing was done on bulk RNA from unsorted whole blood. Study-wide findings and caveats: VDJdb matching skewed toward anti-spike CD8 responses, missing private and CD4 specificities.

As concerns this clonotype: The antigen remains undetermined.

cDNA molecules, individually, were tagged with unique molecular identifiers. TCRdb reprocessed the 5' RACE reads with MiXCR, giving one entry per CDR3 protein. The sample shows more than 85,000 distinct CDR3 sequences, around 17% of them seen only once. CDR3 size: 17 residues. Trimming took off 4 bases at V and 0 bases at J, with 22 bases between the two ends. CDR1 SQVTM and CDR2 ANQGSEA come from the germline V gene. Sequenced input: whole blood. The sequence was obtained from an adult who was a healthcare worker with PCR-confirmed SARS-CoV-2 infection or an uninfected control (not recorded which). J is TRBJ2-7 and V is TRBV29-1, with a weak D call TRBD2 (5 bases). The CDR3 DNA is TGCAGCGTTGGGCCTCCGTCGCTAGAGGGAAGCTCCTACGAGCAGTACTTC. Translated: CSVGPPSLEGSSYEQYF.